This TCR beta chain emerged from a study of beta chain features in type 1 diabetes. At the level of the study: Healthy donors and patients had similar age, gender and cell yields. Study-wide results and caveats: Moderate yet significant TCRB CDR3 shortening was seen in Type 1 diabetes patients in all four CD4+ subsets.

The study reverse transcribed the entire isolated RNA, so it sequenced expressed TCRB transcripts. Produced via immunoSEQ multiplex PCR; TCRdb's table is partial and in-frame only. The sample lists approximately 170,000 clones; about 7.8% were seen once. This clone was observed many times. The antigen is undetermined. Using CD45RO/CCR7/CD25/CD127/CD95/CD27, CD4+ naive, central memory, regulatory and stem cell-like memory cells were sorted. Sequencing was performed on central memory CD4+ T cells from blood. The TCR originated in a woman aged 40 to 49 with type 1 diabetes.

The CDR3 here is CASSQGTDSRQPQHF. The DNA for the CDR3 is TGTGCCAGCAGCCAAGGGACAGATTCTCGTCAGCCCCAGCATTTT. The rearrangement uses TRBV9 and TRBJ1-5, with 7 bases identical to TRBD1. The CDR3 runs to 15 residues. After removal of 4 bases from V and 6 bases from J, the junction contained 10 bases not matched to a gene. CDR1 SGDLS and CDR2 YYNGEE come from the germline V gene.